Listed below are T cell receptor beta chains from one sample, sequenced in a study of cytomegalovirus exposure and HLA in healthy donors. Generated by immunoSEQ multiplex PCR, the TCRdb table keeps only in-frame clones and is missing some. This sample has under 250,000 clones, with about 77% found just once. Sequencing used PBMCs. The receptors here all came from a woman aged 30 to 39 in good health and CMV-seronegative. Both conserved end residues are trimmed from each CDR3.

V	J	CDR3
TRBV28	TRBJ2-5	ASSLGGGPGETQY
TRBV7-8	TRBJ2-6	ASSLSKRSASGANVLT
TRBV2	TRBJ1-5	ASSEGLPAVYQPQH
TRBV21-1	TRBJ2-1	ASSKALPWSSYNEQF
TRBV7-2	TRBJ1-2	ASSPRGAQGARYYGYT
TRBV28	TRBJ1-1	ASSWDRVNTEAF
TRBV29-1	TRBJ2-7	SVAGTGGHLGYEQY
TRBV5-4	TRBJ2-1	ASTDPRTSVHNEQF
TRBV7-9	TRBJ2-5	ASESNLKRYGQETQY
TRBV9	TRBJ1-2	ASSVTGQPYGYT
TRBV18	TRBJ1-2	ASSPGIRDRYGYT
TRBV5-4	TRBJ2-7	ASSQRDRGVDEQY
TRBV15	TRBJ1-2	ATSRDLVRDRVGGYT
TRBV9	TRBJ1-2	ASSVEPYLGYGYT
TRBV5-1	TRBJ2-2	AGRQGETGELF
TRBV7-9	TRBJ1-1	ASSTGQGSTEAF
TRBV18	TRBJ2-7	ASTDRPMSEQY
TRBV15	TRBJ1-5	ATSRDNPQPQH
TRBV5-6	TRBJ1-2	ASSPPTA
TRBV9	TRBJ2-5	ASSVGRGGETQY
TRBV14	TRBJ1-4	ASSQQRVAGEKLF
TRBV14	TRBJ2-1	ASSQVRGGGGGSYNEQF
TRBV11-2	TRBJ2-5	ASSPLGGLMETQY
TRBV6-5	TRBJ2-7	ASSYSKQRTYEQY
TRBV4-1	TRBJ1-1	ASSPGRGWSF
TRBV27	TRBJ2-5	ASSLLGHSQETQY
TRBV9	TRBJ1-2	ASSVVALGVDGYT
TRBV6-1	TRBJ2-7	ASSAWPLHGTVTYEQY
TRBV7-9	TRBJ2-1	ASSAAGTSGGGSQF